The 18 T cell receptor beta chains below come from one sample, sequenced in a study of CD8+CD57+ T cells in acquired aplastic anemia. The template used for profiling TCR beta VDJ and CDR3 was genomic DNA. TCRdb reprocessed the reads via MiXCR and lists one record per CDR3 protein. The sample contains 150,000 to 200,000 distinct CDR3 sequences, 71% of which appear only once. Patients who underwent sequencing had shown CD8+CD57+ cell expansion by flow cytometry. Sequenced: sorted CD4+, CD8+, or CD8+CD57+ T cells (not recorded which) from PBMCs. These receptors were obtained from a human donor with aplastic anemia.

This chain connects TRBV24-1 to TRBJ2-1; 12 nucleotides match TRBD1. Trimming took 10 bases from V and 6 from J; bases not matched to a gene: 6. From germline, CDR1 is KGHDR and CDR2 SFDVKD. The CDR3 has 14 amino acids. The CDR3 DNA reads TGTGCCACAAGGGACAGGGGGCAACTCAATGAGCAGTTCTTC. Protein: CATRDRGQLNEQFF.

The chain employs TRBV20-1 and TRBJ2-7; tentatively, D is TRBD2 (7 bases). The CDR3 runs 16 residues. Germline V lookup: CDR1 DFQATT, CDR2 SNEGSKA (reference sequence). V was pared by 3 bases and J by 5 bases, with 23 bases between. CDR3 coding DNA: TGCAGTGCTAGTACTCCGCGAGGGGGGGTCGAGAACGAGCAGTACTTC. This encodes CSASTPRGGVENEQYF.

The chain recombines TRBV5-1 with TRBJ2-3; D is unresolved. The CDR3 loop spans 12 amino acids. The germline CDR1 and CDR2 sequences are SGHRS and YFSETQ. V lost 4 bases and J 2 bases, leaving 5 bases between the germline ends. In nucleotides, the CDR3 is TGCGCCAGCAGCGACAACACAGATACGCAGTATTTT. Its protein is CASSDNTDTQYF.

The V and J genes are TRBV19 and TRBJ1-6; D is perhaps TRBD1 (5 bases). Trimming cost V 5 bases and J 2 bases, with 13 bases left between them. CDR1 is LNHDA, CDR2 SQIVND, per germline (reference sequence). This CDR3 comprises 16 residues. CDR3 loop: CASSDSLPTYNSPLHF. CDR3 in DNA: TGTGCCAGTAGTGACAGTCTCCCTACCTATAATTCACCCCTCCACTTT.

V and J are TRBV7-3 and TRBJ2-6; D is undetermined. Deletions cut 5 bases from V and 4 bases from J, with 12 bases between. The CDR3 length is 15 residues. Germline values: CDR1 SGHTA, CDR2 FQGTGA. The DNA for the CDR3 is TGTGCCAGCAGCGTCCCAGCCGCCGGGGCCAACGTCCTGACTTTC. Residues: CASSVPAAGANVLTF.

The chain recombines TRBV12-3 or TRBV12-4 with TRBJ2-2, with D unresolved. The CDR3 covers 13 residues. The germline V and J ends were trimmed by 3 bases and 7 bases, with 9 bases remaining between them. DNA of the CDR3: TGTGCCAGCAGTTTCCCCATCAGCGGGGAGCTGTTTTTT. Its translation: CASSFPISGELFF.

The chain has TRBV2 and TRBJ2-7; 7 bases line up with TRBD1. Germline V gene lookup returns CDR1 SNHLY and CDR2 FYNNEI. The CDR3 loop spans 12 amino acids. CDR3 nucleotide sequence: TGTGCTAGAGCCGGGACAGACTACGAGCAGTACGTC. This gives the protein CARAGTDYEQYV.

The genes are TRBV6-5 and TRBJ2-1; 11 bases align to TRBD2. Germline loops: CDR1 MNHEY, CDR2 SVGAGI. This CDR3 spans 18 amino acids. Unmatched junction bases numbered 17, after V lost 4 bases and J lost 9 bases. Here the CDR3 DNA reads TGTGCCAGCAGTTCCCTAACACCATCTAGCGGGAGGAGCAGTGAGCAGTTCTTC. Amino acids: CASSSLTPSSGRSSEQFF.

V is TRBV25-1 and J is TRBJ1-6; D not resolved. V shed 1 base and J shed 7 bases, with 11 bases lying between them. Looked up from germline, CDR1 is MGHDK and CDR2 is SYGVNS. The CDR3 is made up of 15 amino acids. The CDR3 nucleotides are TGTGCCAGCAGTGAATGGGCTCTTCTAAATTCACCCCTCCACTTT. Amino acid sequence: CASSEWALLNSPLHF.

This clonotype was seen just once. This chain connects TRBV7-3 to TRBJ1-1, with D perhaps TRBD1 (5 bases). With 6 bases removed from V and 6 bases from J, the gap between germline ends came to 11 bases. The germline V gene encodes CDR1 SGHTA and CDR2 FQGTGA. The CDR3 sequence is 12 residues long. Here the CDR3 reads CASRGWGAEAFF. The DNA of the CDR3 is TGTGCCAGCAGAGGTTGGGGGGCTGAAGCTTTCTTT.

Concerning this clonotype itself: A read error may account for a junction end that differs from germline. The genes are TRBV19 and TRBJ1-5, with D uncertain. Germline CDR1 is LNHDA and CDR2 is SQIVND (reference sequence). This CDR3 contains 13 residues. This CDR3 is CASSIYSDQPQHF. For the CDR3, the DNA is TGTGCCAGTAGTATTTATAGCGATCAGCCCCAGCATTTT.

The chain joins TRBV20-1 to TRBJ2-7; TRBD1 matches 12 bases. The assigned J gene may be wrong: the sequence end matches TRBJ2-5 better. The CDR3 has 16 amino acids. The germline CDR1 and CDR2 sequences are DFQATT and SNEGSKA (reference sequence). CDR3 in amino acids: CSASSETGTGGETQYF. The CDR3 DNA is TGCAGTGCCAGCAGTGAAACCGGGACAGGGGGCGAGACCCAGTACTTC.

This chain links TRBV28 with TRBJ1-2; the D is unclear. The germline V gene encodes CDR1 MDHEN and CDR2 SYDVKM. V was pared by 4 bases and J by 0 bases, with 12 bases between. The CDR3 loop spans 15 amino acids. The CDR3 loop reads CASSYPGVANYGYTF. The DNA of the CDR3 is TGTGCCAGCAGTTACCCGGGAGTCGCTAACTATGGCTACACCTTC.

The chain uses TRBV29-1 and TRBJ1-1; D remains unclear. Trimming pared 3 bases from V and 3 bases from J, leaving 8 bases between. CDR1 is SQVTM, CDR2 ANQGSEA, per germline. This CDR3 has 12 amino acids. The CDR3 nucleotides read TGCAGCGTTGAGGGATTGGACACTGAAGCTTTCTTT. Protein: CSVEGLDTEAFF.

As DNA, the CDR3 is TGTTCCTATACCGTGGGGGACAGGGATTCACCCCTCCACTTT. It is translated as CSYTVGDRDSPLHF. This sequence joins TRBV5-4 and TRBJ1-6, with TRBD1 matching 9 bases. CDR1 is SGHNT and CDR2 is YYREEE in the germline V gene (reference sequence). CDR3 length equals 14 residues. The variable domain in full, with the rest retrieved from reference TRBV5-4 and TRBJ1-6, is ETGVTQSPTHLIKTRGQQVTLRCSSQSGHNTVSWYQQALGQGPQFIFQYYREEENGRGNFPPRFSGLQFPNYSSELNVNALELDDSALYLCSYTVGDRDSPLHFGNGTRLTVT.

This clonotype was recorded a few times. The gene calls are TRBV20-1 and TRBJ1-1; no firm D call. The CDR3 length is 15 residues. V shed 3 bases and J shed 0 bases, with 14 bases lying between them. From germline, CDR1 is DFQATT and CDR2 SNEGSKA (reference sequence). The CDR3 region has the DNA TGCAGTGCTAGGAGGGTGTCCTTTATGAACACTGAAGCTTTCTTT. It encodes CSARRVSFMNTEAFF.

This rearrangement joins TRBV2 to TRBJ2-3, with TRBD2 matching 15 bases. J gave up 4 bases and V 8 bases, and 4 bases lay outside the gene matches. The CDR3 is 15 residues long. Per germline, CDR1 SNHLY and CDR2 FYNNEI. As DNA, the CDR3 is TGTGCCAGCGCCGGACTAGCGGGGGGGCCAGATACGCAGTATTTT. It specifies CASAGLAGGPDTQYF. Full variable domain (remainder filled in from reference TRBV2 and TRBJ2-3): EPEVTQTPSHQVTQMGQEVILRCVPISNHLYFYWYRQILGQKVEFLVSFYNNEISEKSEIFDDQFSVERPDGSNFTLKIRSTKLEDSAMYFCASAGLAGGPDTQYFGPGTRLTVL.

The gene calls are TRBV29-1 and TRBJ2-7; 8 nucleotides line up with TRBD1. Losses at the gene ends were 4 bases for V and 2 bases for J; bases not matched to a gene: 4. Germline V gene data show CDR1 as SQVTM and CDR2 as ANQGSEA. The CDR3 sequence is 13 residues long. The DNA of the CDR3 is TGCAGCGTTGCCTGGGACAGGCCCTACGAGCAGTACTTC. This sequence encodes CSVAWDRPYEQYF.